The 28 T cell receptor beta chains given below trace back to one sample, sequenced in a study of T cell repertoires in cytomegalovirus infection. Each CDR3 protein gets one entry after TCRdb re-called the reads with MiXCR. The sample consists of about 300,000 distinct CDR3 sequences, under 30% of them appearing once. The specimen sequenced was PBMCs. The receptors were gathered from a human donor in good health (CMV status not recorded). Some clones in this sample may be carry-over from other donors' samples.

At least ten counts were recorded for this clonotype. The V and J genes are TRBV7-2 and TRBJ1-2; maybe TRBD1 (6 bases). Trimming left V 5 bases short and J 2 bases short, with 9 bases between. There are 13 residues in the CDR3. Germline assignment: CDR1 SGHTA and CDR2 FQGNSA. This chain's CDR3 is CASSMDRNYGYTF. DNA of the CDR3: TGTGCCAGCAGCATGGACAGAAACTATGGCTACACCTTC.

This clonotype came up a few times. V and J are TRBV20-1 and TRBJ1-1; no clear D gene. The CDR3 spans 16 residues. V lost 0 bases and J 3 bases, leaving 17 bases between the germline ends. Germline V gene lookup returns CDR1 DFQATT and CDR2 SNEGSKA (reference sequence). The CDR3 DNA reads as TGCAGTGCTAGAGATCCCCTCTTATCATCCGACACTGAAGCTTTCTTT. Its protein product is CSARDPLLSSDTEAFF.

This clonotype was recorded a few times. The chain uses TRBV20-1 and TRBJ1-1; 7 nucleotides align to TRBD1. Germline V CDR1 and CDR2: DFQATT, SNEGSKA (reference sequence). Germline trimming cut 6 bases from V and 3 bases from J; bases unmatched to any gene: 10. The CDR3 has 14 amino acids. The CDR3 sequence: CSALTTGSYTEAFF. For the CDR3, the DNA is TGCAGTGCCCTTACGACAGGGTCATACACTGAAGCTTTCTTT.

This clonotype was found a few times. V is TRBV2 and J is TRBJ2-7, with D possibly being TRBD1 or TRBD2 (5 bases each). The length of the CDR3 is 15 residues. CDR1 and CDR2 from the germline V gene are SNHLY and FYNNEI. The V and J ends lost 4 bases and 3 bases respectively, with 16 bases between them. CDR3 nucleotide sequence: TGTGCCAGCAGTGCAAGCATCAGGGAGTACTACGAGCAGTACTTC. Its translation is CASSASIREYYEQYF.

In its sample, this clonotype was seen many times. V usage is TRBV6-5 and J usage is TRBJ2-3, with TRBD2 matching over 7 bases. V lost 0 bases and J lost 3; bases outside the gene matches: 6. CDR1 MNHEY and CDR2 SVGAGI come from the germline V gene. The CDR3 spans 16 residues. This chain's CDR3 is CASSYSRGSTTDTQYF. CDR3 nucleotides: TGTGCCAGCAGTTACTCGCGCGGGAGTACGACAGATACGCAGTATTTT.

V and J are TRBV25-1 and TRBJ1-1; D gene uncertain. Germline lookup yields CDR1 MGHDK and CDR2 SYGVNS. CDR3 size: 14 residues. V was trimmed by 5 bases and J by 5 bases, leaving 15 bases between them. The CDR3 sequence: CASSSLPYGTEAFF. The CDR3 DNA follows: TGTGCCAGCAGTTCACTCCCGTACGGGACTGAAGCTTTCTTT.

This clonotype has more than one count but fewer than ten. The rearrangement links TRBV5-4 to TRBJ1-2; TRBD1 matches 9 bases. Germline CDR1 and CDR2: SGHNT and YYREEE (reference sequence). This CDR3 region has 13 residues. V shed 6 bases, J shed 8 bases, and the junction held 8 bases outside the gene matches. CDR3 in amino acids: CASTLGTGTGYTF. CDR3 coding DNA: TGTGCCAGCACTCTCGGGACAGGGACCGGCTACACCTTC. The full variable domain, completed using reference TRBV5-4 and TRBJ1-2, is ETGVTQSPTHLIKTRGQQVTLRCSSQSGHNTVSWYQQALGQGPQFIFQYYREEENGRGNFPPRFSGLQFPNYSSELNVNALELDDSALYLCASTLGTGTGYTFGSGTRLTVV.

This clonotype was observed at least ten times. The chain employs TRBV7-2 and TRBJ1-2; no reliable D call. The CDR3 is 10 amino acids. The ends were cut back, 7 bases at V and 7 bases at J, with 7 bases in the middle. Germline V gene sequence: CDR1 SGHTA, CDR2 FQGNSA. The CDR3, as DNA: TGTGCCAGCAAAAGGGCTGGCTACACCTTC. Translation gives CASKRAGYTF.

The rearrangement joins TRBV11-2 to TRBJ1-5; 8 nucleotides match TRBD1. The CDR3 contains 16 residues. Germline CDR1 is SGHAT and CDR2 is FQNNGV. The J segment lost 1 base and the V segment lost 5 bases, leaving 7 bases of the junction unmatched. CDR3 sequence: CASSPRTGISNQPQHF. CDR3 coding DNA: TGTGCCAGCAGCCCGAGGACAGGGATAAGCAATCAGCCCCAGCATTTT.

This clonotype was seen only a few times. The rearrangement links TRBV7-3 to TRBJ2-7; D gene ambiguous. The CDR3 has 13 residues. Deletions cut 3 bases from V and 3 bases from J, with 9 bases between. Germline CDR1 reads SGHTA; CDR2 reads FQGTGA. In DNA, the CDR3 is TGTGCCAGCAGCTTTAATTTTGGCTACGAGCAGTACTTC. Its protein product is CASSFNFGYEQYF.

The V gene is TRBV29-1, the J gene TRBJ1-5; 7 nucleotides align to TRBD1. CDR1 and CDR2 (germline): SQVTM, ANQGSEA. This CDR3 is 13 amino acids long. Trimming at V came to 4 bases and at J to 3 bases, leaving 3 bases not matched to a gene. The CDR3 DNA reads as TGCAGCGTTGCAGGGGGGAACAATCAGCCCCAGCATTTT. Its translation is CSVAGGNNQPQHF.

This clonotype was recorded a few times. The V call is TRBV10-3, the J call TRBJ2-7, with TRBD1 matching over 7 bases. V shed 6 bases and J 0 bases; nucleotides not matched to a gene: 8. CDR3 length equals 15 residues. Germline-derived CDR1 and CDR2 are ENHRY and SYGVKD. CDR3 in DNA: TGTGCCATCAGACCCGGGACAGCGAGCTCCTACGAGCAGTACTTC. Translation gives CAIRPGTASSYEQYF.

The rearrangement joins TRBV6-5 to TRBJ2-1; D gene ambiguous. This CDR3 contains 16 residues. V gave up 4 bases and J gave up 6 bases, with 19 bases separating them. Germline values: CDR1 MNHEY, CDR2 SVGAGI. CDR3 DNA: TGTGCCAGCAGTTCTAGTCGGTCCCTACCCTCCAATGAGCAGTTCTTC. Translating gives CASSSSRSLPSNEQFF.

This clonotype was seen at least ten times. The chain recombines TRBV7-2 with TRBJ2-3, with D maybe TRBD2 (5 bases). Trimming left V 1 base short and J 4 bases short, with 12 bases between. CDR1 and CDR2 (germline): SGHTA, FQGNSA. The CDR3 totals 15 residues. CDR3 sequence (DNA): TGTGCCAGCAGCTTAGTCTCGGGATCAGCAGATACGCAGTATTTT. Protein product: CASSLVSGSADTQYF.

CDR3 bases: TGTGCCAGCAGCAGGACAGGGGCGGACAATGAGCAGTTCTTC. Its protein is CASSRTGADNEQFF. The rearrangement links TRBV7-3 to TRBJ2-1; TRBD1 aligns across 9 bases. This CDR3 has 14 amino acids. Germline V gene lookup returns CDR1 SGHTA and CDR2 FQGTGA. After removal of 5 bases from V and 5 bases from J, the junction contained 4 bases not matched to a gene.

This clonotype appeared many times. The chain is built from TRBV7-2 and TRBJ2-7, with 9 positions matching TRBD2. CDR3 size: 16 residues. Trimming at V came to 5 bases and at J to 0 bases, leaving 8 bases not matched to a gene. Germline CDR1 and CDR2: SGHTA and FQGNSA. The CDR3 DNA is TGTGCCAGCAGCACACAATCTAGCGGGAACTCCTACGAGCAGTACTTC. Protein sequence: CASSTQSSGNSYEQYF.

The chain uses TRBV11-2 and TRBJ1-5; perhaps TRBD1 as D (6 bases). V was shortened by 5 bases and J by 6 bases, with 14 bases between the two germline ends. Germline V gene sequence: CDR1 SGHAT, CDR2 FQNNGV. The CDR3 is 14 residues long. The CDR3 DNA is TGTGCCAGCAGCCCTGTCGGGGGCCGTCAGCCCCAGCATTTT. This sequence encodes CASSPVGGRQPQHF.

The chain couples TRBV24-1 to TRBJ2-1; possibly TRBD2 for D (5 bases). Trimming cost V 7 bases and J 6 bases, with 18 bases left between them. This CDR3 has 15 residues. Germline V gene lookup returns CDR1 KGHDR and CDR2 SFDVKD. DNA of the CDR3: TGTGCCACCAGGAGAGGGTCGGGCAGTTCCAATGAGCAGTTCTTC. Translation gives CATRRGSGSSNEQFF.

This rearrangement joins TRBV28 to TRBJ2-1; 13 nucleotides match TRBD2. CDR1 and CDR2 (germline): MDHEN, SYDVKM. The CDR3 runs 14 residues. V shed 6 bases, J shed 12 bases, and the junction held 8 bases outside the gene matches. The CDR3 DNA reads as TGTGCCAGCAGGCGGACTAGCGGGAGCGGAAGGCAGTTCTTC. Amino acids: CASRRTSGSGRQFF.

This clonotype was detected ten times or more. V usage is TRBV11-2 and J usage is TRBJ2-4; a weak D match, TRBD2 (6 bases). This CDR3 contains 16 residues. CDR1 is SGHAT, CDR2 FQNNGV, per germline. Deletions cut 5 bases from V and 2 bases from J, with 16 bases between. Here the CDR3 reads CASSTFPRETKNIQYF. For the CDR3, the DNA is TGTGCCAGCAGCACATTTCCTCGGGAGACCAAAAACATTCAGTACTTC. Variable domain in full (rest from reference TRBV11-2 and TRBJ2-4): EAGVAQSPRYKIIEKRQSVAFWCNPISGHATLYWYQQILGQGPKLLIQFQNNGVVDDSQLPKDRFSAERLKGVDSTLKIQPAKLEDSAVYLCASSTFPRETKNIQYFGAGTRLSVL.

The chain couples TRBV6-1 to TRBJ1-1, with 8 bases that match TRBD1. V shed 5 bases and J 10 bases; nucleotides not matched to a gene: 12. The CDR3 runs to 14 residues. CDR1 MNHNS and CDR2 SASEGT come from the germline V gene. CDR3 in DNA: TGTGCCAGCAGTCCCTCCTGGCAGGGGGCACGAGCTTTCTTT. Translated: CASSPSWQGARAFF.

This clonotype came up a few times. The chain is built from TRBV7-2 and TRBJ2-1, with D possibly being TRBD2 (5 bases). V lost 8 bases and J 0 bases, leaving 11 bases between the germline ends. The CDR3 runs to 14 residues. Germline CDR1 and CDR2: SGHTA and FQGNSA. The CDR3 region has the DNA TGTGCCAGCCGGGGAGCGGCCTCCTACAATGAGCAGTTCTTC. Translation gives CASRGAASYNEQFF.

This clonotype came up many times. The rearrangement joins TRBV6-2 or TRBV6-3 to TRBJ2-7; tentatively, D is TRBD2 (6 bases). V lost 3 bases and J 0 bases, leaving 15 bases between the germline ends. The germline V gene has CDR1 MNHEY and CDR2 SVGEGT. The CDR3 spans 16 residues. CDR3 sequence (DNA): TGTGCCAGCAGTTATCCGGGACGGGGGAGCTCCTACGAGCAGTACTTC. This sequence encodes CASSYPGRGSSYEQYF.

As concerns this clonotype: A junction end diverges from the germline sequence, so it may reflect a read error. Written as DNA, the CDR3 is TGTGTCAGCAGCCAAGATGGTGACTATGGCTACACCTTC. Its protein is CVSSQDGDYGYTF. The V gene is TRBV3-1, the J gene TRBJ1-2; no clear D gene. Germline loops: CDR1 LGHDT, CDR2 YNNKEL (reference sequence). The CDR3 has 13 amino acids. Combining the CDR3 with reference TRBV3-1 and TRBJ1-2 gives the whole variable domain DTAVSQTPKYLVTQMGNDKSIKCEQNLGHDTMYWYKQDSKKFLKIMFSYNNKELIINETVPNRFSPKSPDKAHLNLHINSLELGDSAVYFCVSSQDGDYGYTFGSGTRLTVV.

This clonotype was detected a few times. The chain carries TRBV18 and TRBJ1-3; D is undetermined. Trimming left V 0 bases short and J 0 bases short, with 12 bases between. Germline-derived CDR1 and CDR2 are KGHSH and LQKENI. The CDR3 is 17 amino acids. As DNA, the CDR3 is TGTGCCAGCTCACCACCTCGAGCCAGCACCTCTGGAAACACCATATATTTT. Its protein product is CASSPPRASTSGNTIYF.

V usage is TRBV20-1 and J usage is TRBJ2-1; a weak D match, TRBD2 (6 bases). V was pared by 3 bases and J by 0 bases, with 15 bases between. Germline V gene sequence: CDR1 DFQATT, CDR2 SNEGSKA (reference sequence). The CDR3 length is 16 residues. Here the CDR3 reads CSASSSGGDSYNEQFF. CDR3 sequence (DNA): TGCAGTGCTAGTTCGTCAGGCGGGGACTCCTACAATGAGCAGTTCTTC.

This clonotype turned up a few times. This chain links TRBV29-1 with TRBJ2-5; D is ambiguous. Trimming removed 0 bases at V and 2 bases at J, with 4 bases between. The germline V gene encodes CDR1 SQVTM and CDR2 ANQGSEA. This CDR3 is 12 amino acids long. The CDR3 reads CSVEEQQETQYF. Here the CDR3 DNA reads TGCAGCGTTGAAGAACAGCAAGAGACCCAGTACTTC. Filled out from reference TRBV29-1 and TRBJ2-5, the complete variable domain reads SAVISQKPSRDICQRGTSLTIQCQVDSQVTMMFWYRQQPGQSLTLIATANQGSEATYESGFVIDKFPISRPNLTFSTLTVSNMSPEDSSIYLCSVEEQQETQYFGPGTRLLVL.

This clonotype came up a few times. This CDR3 is CASSHPGRFGNQPQHF. CDR3 coding DNA: TGTGCCAGTAGCCACCCGGGGAGGTTTGGCAATCAGCCCCAGCATTTT. This rearrangement joins TRBV19 to TRBJ1-5; D gene unclear. The V gene's germline CDR1 is LNHDA and CDR2 SQIVND (reference sequence). The CDR3 spans 16 residues. Trimming cost V 6 bases and J 2 bases, with 17 bases left between them.